Detailed here is one T cell receptor (beta chain). What it binds is unknown. The sample originates from a study of T cell repertoires in cytomegalovirus infection. The wider study: In the study, CMV epitopes included recently identified HLA-C-restricted and well-studied HLA-B-restricted ones. Matching HLA type, along with CMV infection, was indicated by public TCR beta signatures. Regarding the study as a whole: Predominance within the ex vivo response was attributable to HLA-C-restricted CMV-specific TCR beta clonotypes.

This CDR3 has 17 amino acids. Germline values: CDR1 DFQATT, CDR2 SNEGSKA (reference sequence). V was pared by 4 bases and J by 0 bases, with 13 bases of the junction left unmatched. Via MiXCR, TCRdb re-called the reads, giving one row per CDR3 protein. In the table there are a few hundred thousand distinct CDR3 sequences, almost 40% of which are singletons. Sample: cultured PBMCs, taken from culture after CMV antigen stimulation. This chain links TRBV20-1 with TRBJ2-7; TRBD1 matches 9 bases. The sequence derives from a human donor in good health (CMV status not recorded). Some clones in this sample may be carry-over from other donors' samples. CDR3 coding DNA: TGCAGTGCTACCGACCCCCTGGACAGGGGCGTCTCCTACGAGCAGTACTTC. This gives the protein CSATDPLDRGVSYEQYF.